This T cell receptor beta chain was observed in a study of T-cell reconstitution after alpha-beta-depleted transplantation in children. Study results and limitations: Several hundred graft clones that had expanded were reportedly the source of alpha-beta T cells about two months after transplant.

For this clonotype: Its target is unknown.

This CDR3 has 13 amino acids. V lost 0 bases and J 2 bases, leaving 5 bases between the germline ends. CDR1 is SGHRS and CDR2 is YFSETQ in the germline V gene. Unique molecular identifiers were built into the TCRbeta library. MiXCR was run by TCRdb on the PCR reads, yielding one entry per CDR3 protein. The sample shows fewer than 750,000 distinct CDR3 sequences, around 27% of them seen only once. The material sequenced was PBMCs, taken before TCRalphabeta/CD19-depleted stem cell transplant. The receptor was isolated from a boy in the first two years of life with Wiskott-Aldrich syndrome, due to receive a stem cell transplant. The V gene is TRBV5-1, the J gene TRBJ1-2; unclear D gene. The CDR3, as DNA: TGCGCCAGCAGCTTGGGTGAGAACTATGGCTACACCTTC. Translation gives CASSLGENYGYTF.